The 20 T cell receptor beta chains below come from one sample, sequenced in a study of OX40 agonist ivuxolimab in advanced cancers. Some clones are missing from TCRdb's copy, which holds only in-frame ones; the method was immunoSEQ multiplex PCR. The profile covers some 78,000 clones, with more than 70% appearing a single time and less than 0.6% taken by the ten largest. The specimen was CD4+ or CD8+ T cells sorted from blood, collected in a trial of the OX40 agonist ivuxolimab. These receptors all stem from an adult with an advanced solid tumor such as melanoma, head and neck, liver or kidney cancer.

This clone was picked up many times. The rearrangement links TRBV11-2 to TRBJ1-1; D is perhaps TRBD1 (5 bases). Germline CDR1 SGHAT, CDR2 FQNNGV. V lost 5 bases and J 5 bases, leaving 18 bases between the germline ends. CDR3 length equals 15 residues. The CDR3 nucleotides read TGTGCCAGCAGCAATCCGCTTGGGGGAGGTACTGAAGCTTTCTTT. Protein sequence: CASSNPLGGGTEAFF. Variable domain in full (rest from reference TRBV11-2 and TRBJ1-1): EAGVAQSPRYKIIEKRQSVAFWCNPISGHATLYWYQQILGQGPKLLIQFQNNGVVDDSQLPKDRFSAERLKGVDSTLKIQPAKLEDSAVYLCASSNPLGGGTEAFFGQGTRLTVV.

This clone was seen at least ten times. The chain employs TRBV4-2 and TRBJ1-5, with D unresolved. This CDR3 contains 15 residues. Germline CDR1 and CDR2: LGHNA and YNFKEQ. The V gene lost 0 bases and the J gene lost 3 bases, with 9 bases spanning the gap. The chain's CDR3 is CASSQDRLLNQPQHF. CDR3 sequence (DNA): TGTGCCAGCAGCCAAGATCGTCTGCTCAATCAGCCCCAGCATTTT.

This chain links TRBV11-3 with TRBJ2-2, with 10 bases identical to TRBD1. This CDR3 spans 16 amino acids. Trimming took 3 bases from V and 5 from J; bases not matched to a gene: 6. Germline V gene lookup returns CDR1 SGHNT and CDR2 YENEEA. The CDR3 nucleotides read TGTGCCAGCAGCTTCACGACAGGGGGCGAAACCGGGGAGCTGTTTTTT. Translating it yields CASSFTTGGETGELFF.

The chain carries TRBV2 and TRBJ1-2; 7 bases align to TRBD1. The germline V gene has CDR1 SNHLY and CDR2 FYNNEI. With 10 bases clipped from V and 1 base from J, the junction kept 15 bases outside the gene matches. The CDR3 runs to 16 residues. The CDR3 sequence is CATSGGGGAFNYGYTF. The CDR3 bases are TGTGCCACCAGCGGGGGAGGGGGCGCCTTTAACTATGGCTACACCTTC. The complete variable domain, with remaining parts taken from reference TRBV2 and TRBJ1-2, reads EPEVTQTPSHQVTQMGQEVILRCVPISNHLYFYWYRQILGQKVEFLVSFYNNEISEKSEIFDDQFSVERPDGSNFTLKIRSTKLEDSAMYFCATSGGGGAFNYGYTFGSGTRLTVV.

The CDR3 sequence: CASSGGQGGQETQYF. Here the CDR3 DNA reads TGTGCCAGCAGCGGGGGACAGGGAGGACAAGAGACCCAGTACTTC. This rearrangement joins TRBV9 to TRBJ2-5, with 9 bases that match TRBD1. The CDR3 contains 15 residues. The germline V gene has CDR1 SGDLS and CDR2 YYNGEE. V lost 3 bases, J lost 2 bases, and 5 bases stayed unmatched.

The CDR3 sequence: CASGTTGRNQPQHF. The CDR3 DNA is TGTGCTAGTGGGACGACAGGGAGGAATCAGCCCCAGCATTTT. The chain has TRBV12-5 and TRBJ1-5; TRBD1 agrees at 7 bases. The CDR3 is made up of 14 amino acids. CDR1 LGHNT and CDR2 FRNRAP come from the germline V gene. J was trimmed by 4 bases and V by 6 bases; bases with no gene match: 6. The full variable domain, with the rest looked up from reference TRBV12-5 and TRBJ1-5, is DARVTQTPRHKVTEMGQEVTMRCQPILGHNTVFWYRQTMMQGLELLAYFRNRAPLDDSGMPKDRFSAEMPDATLATLKIQPSEPRDSAVYFCASGTTGRNQPQHFGDGTRLSIL.

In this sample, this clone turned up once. The CDR3 is CASRPDGTGTYTF. As DNA, the CDR3 is TGTGCCAGTAGACCAGACGGGACAGGGACCTACACCTTC. The chain employs TRBV19 and TRBJ1-2; 9 nucleotides agree with TRBD1. J was trimmed by 10 bases and V by 6 bases; bases with no gene match: 9. Germline V lookup: CDR1 LNHDA, CDR2 SQIVND (reference sequence). The CDR3 consists of 13 residues.

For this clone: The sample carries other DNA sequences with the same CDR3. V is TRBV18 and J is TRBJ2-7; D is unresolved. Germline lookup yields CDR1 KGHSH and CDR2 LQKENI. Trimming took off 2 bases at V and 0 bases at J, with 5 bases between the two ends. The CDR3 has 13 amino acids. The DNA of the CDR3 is TGTGCCAGCTCACCAGGCACCTCCTACGAGCAGTACTTC. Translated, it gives CASSPGTSYEQYF.

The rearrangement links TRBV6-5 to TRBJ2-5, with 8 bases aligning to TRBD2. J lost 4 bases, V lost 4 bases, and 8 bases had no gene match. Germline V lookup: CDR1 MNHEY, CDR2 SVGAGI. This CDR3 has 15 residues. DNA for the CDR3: TGTGCCAGCAGTTTCCCCCTCGGGGGGGGAGAGACCCAGTACTTC. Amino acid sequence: CASSFPLGGGETQYF.

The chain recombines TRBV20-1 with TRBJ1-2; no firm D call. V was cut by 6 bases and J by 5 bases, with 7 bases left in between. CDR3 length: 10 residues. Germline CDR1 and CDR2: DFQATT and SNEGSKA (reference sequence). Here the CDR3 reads CSAFEYGYTF. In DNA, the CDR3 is TGCAGTGCCTTCGAGTATGGCTACACCTTC.

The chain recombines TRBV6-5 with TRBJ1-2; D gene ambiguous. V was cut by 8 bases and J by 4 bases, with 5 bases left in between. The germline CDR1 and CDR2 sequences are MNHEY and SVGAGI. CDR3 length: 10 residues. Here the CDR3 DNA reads TGTGCCAGCTCGAGCTATGGCTACACCTTC. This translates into CASSSYGYTF.

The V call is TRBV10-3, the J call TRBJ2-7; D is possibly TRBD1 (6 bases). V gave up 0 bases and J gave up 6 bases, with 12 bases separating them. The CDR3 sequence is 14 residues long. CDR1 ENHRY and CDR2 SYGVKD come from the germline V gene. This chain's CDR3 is CAISESQGGSEQYF. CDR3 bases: TGTGCCATCAGTGAGTCACAGGGTGGGAGCGAGCAGTACTTC.

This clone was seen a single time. CDR3 coding DNA: TGTGCCAGCAGTCCCGATTTTGGGGCCAACGTCCTGACTTTC. Protein: CASSPDFGANVLTF. The chain is built from TRBV27 and TRBJ2-6; the D is unclear. CDR1 MNHEY and CDR2 SMNVEV come from the germline V gene (reference sequence). Trimming removed 5 bases from V and 3 bases from J, with 8 bases in between. This CDR3 is built from 14 residues.

The CDR3 here is CASSVGHGYGYTF. The CDR3 bases are TGTGCCAGCAGCGTGGGACACGGATATGGCTACACCTTC. The J gene is TRBJ1-2, the V gene TRBV7-3; tentatively, D is TRBD1 (6 bases). V was trimmed by 5 bases and J by 5 bases, leaving 12 bases between them. Germline V gene lookup returns CDR1 SGHTA and CDR2 FQGTGA. The CDR3 totals 13 residues.

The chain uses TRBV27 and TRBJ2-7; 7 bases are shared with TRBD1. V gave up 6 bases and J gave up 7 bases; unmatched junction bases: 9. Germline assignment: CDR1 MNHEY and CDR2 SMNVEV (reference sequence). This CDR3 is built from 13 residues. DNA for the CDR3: TGTGCCAGCAGACCGGACAGGCGTGTTGAGCAGTACTTC. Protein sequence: CASRPDRRVEQYF.

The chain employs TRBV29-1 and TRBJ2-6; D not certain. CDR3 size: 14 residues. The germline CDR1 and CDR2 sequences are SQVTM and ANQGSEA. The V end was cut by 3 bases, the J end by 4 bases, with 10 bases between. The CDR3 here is CSVEASSGANVLTF. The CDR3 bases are TGCAGCGTTGAGGCCAGTTCCGGGGCCAACGTCCTGACTTTC. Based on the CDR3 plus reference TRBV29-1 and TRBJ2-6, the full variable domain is SAVISQKPSRDICQRGTSLTIQCQVDSQVTMMFWYRQQPGQSLTLIATANQGSEATYESGFVIDKFPISRPNLTFSTLTVSNMSPEDSSIYLCSVEASSGANVLTFGAGSRLTVL.

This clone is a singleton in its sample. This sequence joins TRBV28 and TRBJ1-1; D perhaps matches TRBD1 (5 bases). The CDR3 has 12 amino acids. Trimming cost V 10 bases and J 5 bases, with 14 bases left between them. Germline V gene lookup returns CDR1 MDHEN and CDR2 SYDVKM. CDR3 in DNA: TGTGCCACCGGATTGGGGCGGACTGAAGCTTTCTTT. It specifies CATGLGRTEAFF.

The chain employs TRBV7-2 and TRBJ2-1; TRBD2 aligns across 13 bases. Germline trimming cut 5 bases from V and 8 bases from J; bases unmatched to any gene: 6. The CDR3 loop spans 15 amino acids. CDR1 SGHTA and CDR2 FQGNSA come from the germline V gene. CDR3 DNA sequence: TGTGCCAGCAGCACGGGACTAGCGGGATACCATGAGCAGTTCTTC. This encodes CASSTGLAGYHEQFF.

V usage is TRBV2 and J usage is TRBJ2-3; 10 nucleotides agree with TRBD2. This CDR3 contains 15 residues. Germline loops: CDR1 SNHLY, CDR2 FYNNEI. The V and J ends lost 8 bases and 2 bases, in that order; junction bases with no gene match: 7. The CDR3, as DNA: TGTGCCAGCGAACTAGCGGGGTCGTTCACAGATACGCAGTATTTT. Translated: CASELAGSFTDTQYF.

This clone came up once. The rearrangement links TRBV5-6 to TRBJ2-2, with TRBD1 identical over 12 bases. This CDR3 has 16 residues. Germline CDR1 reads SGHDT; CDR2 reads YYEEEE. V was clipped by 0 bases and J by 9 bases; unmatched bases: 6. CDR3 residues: CASSLAGTGGLRELFF. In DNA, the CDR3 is TGTGCCAGCAGCTTGGCCGGGACAGGGGGCTTACGGGAGCTGTTTTTT.